The next 27 T cell receptor beta chains were all read from a single sample in a study of blood T cell repertoires in COVID-19 (dated by TCRdb to 2019 to 2021). The library relied on the immunoSEQ multiplex PCR assay. The source is immuneACCESS, and TCRdb retained only in-frame sequences with V and J called. Part of the clones is not carried over; for the studies checked, unresolved V genes explain less than half of this, and the remainder is unexplained. The sample profile shows some 190,000 clones; about 85% of them were found once. The ten largest clones add up to 4.5% to 5% of the sample. Sample: peripheral blood. These receptors came from an elderly woman with acute or convalescent COVID-19.

The V and J genes are TRBV27 and TRBJ1-2; D possibly corresponds to TRBD1 (5 bases). Between the trimmed V and J ends, which lost 1 base and 8 bases, there was a span of 20 bases. This CDR3 comprises 16 residues. Germline values: CDR1 MNHEY, CDR2 SMNVEV (reference sequence). The CDR3 region has the DNA TGTGCCAGCAGTTTATTATCAGGGCCGGGGAGGATGGGCTACACCTTC. It encodes CASSLLSGPGRMGYTF.

The chain joins TRBV4-2 to TRBJ2-7; perhaps TRBD2 as D (5 bases). Between the trimmed V and J ends, which lost 0 bases and 6 bases, there was a span of 15 bases. CDR1 is LGHNA, CDR2 YNFKEQ, per germline. CDR3 length equals 15 residues. As DNA, the CDR3 is TGTGCCAGCAGCCAAGAAGAAGGACTGGGCACCGAGCAGTACTTC. This translates into CASSQEEGLGTEQYF.

This clone was counted once. The gene calls are TRBV18 and TRBJ2-5; maybe TRBD1 (7 bases). CDR1 is KGHSH and CDR2 is LQKENI in the germline V gene. This CDR3 is built from 15 residues. The germline V and J ends were trimmed by 2 bases and 6 bases, with 16 bases remaining between them. The CDR3 region is CASSPRRGQEKTQYF. DNA of the CDR3: TGTGCCAGCTCACCAAGGAGGGGGCAGGAGAAGACCCAGTACTTC.

This clone was seen a single time. Other DNA sequences of this sample code for an identical CDR3. This sequence joins TRBV12-3 or TRBV12-4 and TRBJ1-1; D unclear. V was trimmed by 3 bases and J by 4 bases, leaving 9 bases between them. This CDR3 is built from 13 residues. The CDR3 DNA sequence: TGTGCCAGCAGTTTGGGCGGGCCCACTGAAGCTTTCTTT. Translation: CASSLGGPTEAFF.

The chain uses TRBV11-3 and TRBJ2-5, with D possibly matching TRBD1 (6 bases). The V end lost 5 bases, the J end lost 4 bases, and 11 bases lay between the germline ends. Germline V gene sequence: CDR1 SGHNT, CDR2 YENEEA. The CDR3 totals 13 residues. DNA of the CDR3: TGTGCCAGCAGCAGACAGGTCCTAGAGACCCAGTACTTC. Translating it yields CASSRQVLETQYF.

V usage is TRBV4-2 and J usage is TRBJ2-5; D is possibly TRBD2 (6 bases). Trimming took off 3 bases at V and 2 bases at J, with 16 bases between the two ends. The CDR3 runs 16 residues. Germline assignment: CDR1 LGHNA and CDR2 YNFKEQ. CDR3 sequence (DNA): TGTGCCAGCAGCCATAACCAGCGGGCGACACAAGAGACCCAGTACTTC. Encoded protein: CASSHNQRATQETQYF.

This chain uses TRBV6-5 with TRBJ1-2, with D possibly matching TRBD1 (5 bases). With 5 bases removed from V and 4 bases from J, the gap between germline ends came to 17 bases. The CDR3 sequence is 15 residues long. Per the germline V gene, CDR1 is MNHEY and CDR2 is SVGAGI. CDR3 region: CASSPRGGGSYGYTF. The CDR3, as DNA: TGTGCCAGCAGTCCGCGGGGGGGTGGAAGCTATGGCTACACCTTC.

This chain connects TRBV11-3 to TRBJ1-1; 9 positions match TRBD1. CDR1 and CDR2 from the germline V gene are SGHNT and YENEEA. Germline trimming cut 2 bases from V and 5 bases from J; bases unmatched to any gene: 3. CDR3 length equals 14 residues. The CDR3, as DNA: TGTGCCAGCAGCTTAAACAGGGGGCGGACTGAAGCTTTCTTT. Protein product: CASSLNRGRTEAFF. Based on the CDR3 plus reference TRBV11-3 and TRBJ1-1, the full variable domain is EAGVVQSPRYKIIEKKQPVAFWCNPISGHNTLYWYLQNLGQGPELLIRYENEEAVDDSQLPKDRFSAERLKGVDSTLKIQPAELGDSAVYLCASSLNRGRTEAFFGQGTRLTVV.

The V call is TRBV27, the J call TRBJ2-7; TRBD1 is a possible D gene (6 bases). V lost 8 bases, J lost 6 bases, and 11 bases lay in between. CDR1 and CDR2 (germline): MNHEY, SMNVEV (reference sequence). The CDR3 is 11 amino acids. CDR3: CASREGGEQYF. The CDR3 coding sequence is TGTGCCAGCCGGGAAGGGGGCGAGCAGTACTTC.

In this sample, this clone turned up once. The chain has TRBV25-1 and TRBJ1-2, with a possible D match to TRBD1 (5 bases). Germline values: CDR1 MGHDK, CDR2 SYGVNS. V lost 11 bases to trimming and J lost 0 bases, with 7 bases between them. The CDR3 is made up of 11 amino acids. CDR3 residues: CAAGPNYGYTF. In nucleotides, the CDR3 is TGTGCCGCGGGACCTAACTATGGCTACACCTTC.

Here the CDR3 reads CASSLIVPRYTF. The CDR3, as DNA: TGTGCCAGCAGCTTAATCGTCCCCCGCTACACCTTC. This sequence joins TRBV7-2 and TRBJ1-2; D remains unclear. The CDR3 totals 12 residues. Per germline, CDR1 SGHTA and CDR2 FQGNSA. Deletions cut 2 bases from V and 9 bases from J, with 10 bases between.

This chain joins TRBV25-1 and TRBJ2-1, with TRBD2 as a possible D gene (6 bases). V was pared by 2 bases and J by 9 bases, with 23 bases between. Per germline, CDR1 MGHDK and CDR2 SYGVNS. CDR3 length: 17 residues. CDR3 DNA: TGTGCCAGCAGTGAAAAATACGGGAGTTCGGTATCGGGTGAGCAGTTCTTC. It yields the protein CASSEKYGSSVSGEQFF.

The chain combines TRBV6-5 with TRBJ1-6; 8 positions match TRBD1. Germline assignment: CDR1 MNHEY and CDR2 SVGAGI. The length of the CDR3 is 15 residues. V was clipped by 8 bases and J by 6 bases; unmatched bases: 9. CDR3 sequence: CASGTQGVGNSPLHF. The CDR3 DNA follows: TGTGCCAGCGGGACACAGGGGGTGGGTAATTCACCCCTCCACTTT.

This chain joins TRBV27 and TRBJ1-6, with a weak D call TRBD1 (5 bases). Germline V gives CDR1 MNHEY, CDR2 SMNVEV (reference sequence). V lost 7 bases and J lost 9, with 16 bases in between. This CDR3 comprises 14 residues. The CDR3 DNA reads as TGTGCCAGCACCCTAACAGGTCGAGTTTCACCCCTCCACTTT. This translates into CASTLTGRVSPLHF.

The genes are TRBV5-6 and TRBJ2-3, with TRBD1 matching 10 bases. V shed 3 bases and J 1 base; nucleotides not matched to a gene: 5. There are 16 residues in the CDR3. Germline values: CDR1 SGHDT, CDR2 YYEEEE. CDR3 coding DNA: TGTGCCAGCAGCTATACCGGGACAGGGGGCACAGATACGCAGTATTTT. It specifies CASSYTGTGGTDTQYF.

This chain uses TRBV3-1 (or the pseudogene TRBV3-2) with TRBJ2-7; no firm D call. CDR1 is LGHDT, CDR2 YNNKEL, per germline (reference sequence). The ends were cut back, 5 bases at V and 5 bases at J, with 25 bases in the middle. CDR3 size: 17 residues. The CDR3 sequence: CASSDSSVLGSSNEQYF. The DNA of the CDR3 is TGTGCCAGCAGCGACTCGTCGGTTCTTGGATCAAGCAACGAGCAGTACTTC.

This chain connects TRBV19 to TRBJ2-2; 9 nucleotides align to TRBD1. V shed 10 bases and J 1 base; nucleotides not matched to a gene: 10. Germline V gene lookup returns CDR1 LNHDA and CDR2 SQIVND (reference sequence). The CDR3 extends over 16 amino acids. The CDR3 bases are TGTGCCACCCTTCGACCGGGACAGGGGAACACCGGGGAGCTGTTTTTT. As protein: CATLRPGQGNTGELFF.

The chain couples TRBV14 to TRBJ1-1; 7 bases are a match to TRBD1. There are 13 residues in the CDR3. V trimming: 0 bases; J trimming: 10 bases; junction bases outside the gene matches: 5. The germline V gene encodes CDR1 SGHDN and CDR2 FVKESK. The chain's CDR3 is CASSQERGRGAFF. CDR3 DNA: TGTGCCAGCAGCCAAGAAAGGGGGCGGGGAGCTTTCTTT.

The chain couples TRBV2 to TRBJ2-7; D not certain. V lost 4 bases, J lost 1 base, and 11 bases lay in between. The CDR3 has 14 residues. The germline V gene has CDR1 SNHLY and CDR2 FYNNEI. Here the CDR3 DNA reads TGTGCCAGCAGTGGCCCGACTTCATCCTACGAGCAGTACTTC. Amino acid sequence: CASSGPTSSYEQYF.

The V call is TRBV13, the J call TRBJ1-2, with 7 bases aligning to TRBD1. The CDR3 is made up of 17 amino acids. Trimming removed 2 bases from V and 5 bases from J; junction bases left unmatched: 14. Germline V gene sequence: CDR1 PRHDT, CDR2 FYEKMQ (reference sequence). CDR3 loop: CASSLYRTGPIKYGYTF. The CDR3, as DNA: TGTGCCAGCAGCTTATATCGGACAGGACCCATTAAATATGGCTACACCTTC.

This clone was counted once. The chain has TRBV18 and TRBJ1-2; TRBD1 aligns across 7 bases. After removal of 4 bases from V and 3 bases from J, the junction contained 5 bases not matched to a gene. The germline V gene encodes CDR1 KGHSH and CDR2 LQKENI. This CDR3 region has 14 residues. The CDR3 protein is CASSQGRGDYGYTF. CDR3 sequence (DNA): TGTGCCAGCTCACAAGGCAGGGGGGACTATGGCTACACCTTC.

The V and J genes are TRBV5-1 and TRBJ2-1, with D possibly being TRBD2 (5 bases). V gave up 1 base and J gave up 0 bases, with 17 bases separating them. Germline V gene lookup returns CDR1 SGHRS and CDR2 YFSETQ. There are 18 residues in the CDR3. As DNA, the CDR3 is TGCGCCAGCAGCTTGTACCGGCCAGTAGGAGGCTCCTACAATGAGCAGTTCTTC. Its translation is CASSLYRPVGGSYNEQFF.

This chain connects TRBV2 to TRBJ1-6; 10 bases fit TRBD1. Per the germline V gene, CDR1 is SNHLY and CDR2 is FYNNEI. The CDR3 totals 13 residues. V lost 4 bases to trimming and J lost 9 bases; unmatched junction nucleotides: 0. The CDR3 is CASSGDRGSPLHF. Here the CDR3 DNA reads TGTGCCAGCAGTGGGGACAGGGGTTCACCCCTCCACTTT.

This chain joins TRBV18 and TRBJ2-5; 7 bases line up with TRBD2. The CDR3 length is 14 residues. V dropped 6 bases and J dropped 0; count of bases not matched to a gene: 4. The V gene's germline CDR1 is KGHSH and CDR2 LQKENI. CDR3 coding DNA: TGTGCCAGCTCTCCAACTAGCGACCAAGAGACCCAGTACTTC. It translates to CASSPTSDQETQYF.

The gene calls are TRBV7-2 and TRBJ2-5, with unresolved D. V lost 5 bases to trimming and J lost 5 bases, with 12 bases between them. This CDR3 comprises 13 residues. CDR1 SGHTA and CDR2 FQGNSA come from the germline V gene. The CDR3 is CASSASHSETQYF. DNA for the CDR3: TGTGCCAGCAGCGCATCCCACAGTGAGACCCAGTACTTC. The variable domain in full, with the rest retrieved from reference TRBV7-2 and TRBJ2-5, is GAGVSQSPSNKVTEKGKDVELRCDPISGHTALYWYRQSLGQGLEFLIYFQGNSAPDKSGLPSDRFSAERTGGSVSTLTIQRTQQEDSAVYLCASSASHSETQYFGPGTRLLVL.

This rearrangement joins TRBV27 to TRBJ2-7; 8 nucleotides align to TRBD1. Losses at the gene ends were 7 bases for V and 6 bases for J; bases not matched to a gene: 8. From germline, CDR1 is MNHEY and CDR2 SMNVEV (reference sequence). The CDR3 runs to 13 residues. CDR3 region: CASIRQGNGEQYF. In DNA form, the CDR3 reads TGTGCCAGCATCCGACAGGGGAACGGCGAGCAGTACTTC.

V and J are TRBV27 and TRBJ1-5, with no clear D. Looked up from germline, CDR1 is MNHEY and CDR2 is SMNVEV (reference sequence). Deletions cut 3 bases from V and 7 bases from J, with 7 bases between. The CDR3 consists of 12 residues. In nucleotides, the CDR3 is TGTGCCAGCAGTTTGCCCGGGCAGCCCCAGCATTTT. Amino acid sequence: CASSLPGQPQHF.